This paragraph reports one T cell receptor beta chain. Its antigen is unknown. This record comes from a study of T cell responses to AZD1222 COVID-19 vaccine. The CDR3 runs 14 residues. CDR1 is SGHTA and CDR2 is FQGNSA in the germline V gene. V was trimmed by 2 bases and J by 0 bases, leaving 7 bases between them. The repertoire was sequenced with immunoSEQ multiplex PCR; TCRdb's copy has only in-frame clones and lacks some. The data show some 180,000 clones, 85% to 95% seen once. Notes on the study in general: Just 5 or 6 AZD1222 recipients tested seropositive at baseline. Targeting of unmutated variant regions was reportedly seen in nearly half of spike-specific TCRs.

Sequencing used peripheral blood, obtained on day 0 of AZD1222 vaccination. The rearrangement uses TRBV7-2 and TRBJ1-1; no reliable D call. This sequence originates from an adult in good health. The DNA for the CDR3 is TGTGCCAGCAGCTTAAGTGGGTTGAACACTGAAGCTTTCTTT. Translated, it gives CASSLSGLNTEAFF.